This T cell receptor (beta chain) derives from a study of blood T cell repertoires in COVID-19. Some clones are missing from TCRdb's copy, which holds only in-frame ones; the method was immunoSEQ multiplex PCR. The sample shows fewer than 70,000 clones, around 87% of them seen only once. The TCR originated in a man aged 55 to 70 with active or convalescent COVID-19. Sample: peripheral blood.

CDR3 region: CASSSTRQAINSPLHF. CDR3 nucleotide sequence: TGTGCCAGCTCATCCACCCGACAGGCGATTAATTCACCCCTCCACTTT. The V and J genes are TRBV18 and TRBJ1-6; the D gene is possibly TRBD1 (6 bases). V lost 5 bases and J 6 bases, leaving 17 bases between the germline ends. The CDR3 totals 16 residues. Germline assignment: CDR1 KGHSH and CDR2 LQKENI.